The 32 T cell receptor beta chains listed next were all sequenced from one sample in a study of blood T cell repertoires in COVID-19. The data were produced by immunoSEQ multiplex PCR, yet TCRdb's version contains in-frame clones alone and is incomplete. The sample includes 75,000 to 95,000 clones, roughly nine tenths seen only once; the top ten take roughly 5.7%. Sample: peripheral blood. The receptors were sampled from a man in his 60s with acute or convalescent COVID-19.

The J gene is TRBJ2-5, the V gene TRBV12-2; whether TRBD1, the table's D call, matches the DNA was not checked. TRBV12-2 is labeled a pseudogene. CDR3 length: 17 amino acids. CDR3 residues: CASRSPGTSGGPETQYF. Written as DNA, the CDR3 is TGTGCAAGTCGTTCCCCCGGTACATCAGGGGGACCGGAGACCCAGTACTTC.

The rearrangement uses TRBV19 and TRBJ1-2; TRBD1 matches 12 bases. Losses at the gene ends were 5 bases for V and 6 bases for J; bases not matched to a gene: 4. The CDR3 loop spans 14 amino acids. The germline gives CDR1 LNHDA, CDR2 SQIVND (reference sequence). Here the CDR3 DNA reads TGTGCCAGTAGTCCGGGACAGGGGGCGGATGGCTACACCTTC. It yields the protein CASSPGQGADGYTF.

The J gene is TRBJ2-7, the V gene TRBV5-1; D possibly corresponds to TRBD2 (5 bases). There are 16 residues in the CDR3. The germline gives CDR1 SGHRS, CDR2 YFSETQ. V dropped 4 bases and J dropped 0 bases, with 17 bases sitting between them. The CDR3 region is CASSLEVLQTSYEQYF. The CDR3 nucleotides are TGCGCCAGCAGCCTGGAGGTCTTACAGACCTCCTACGAGCAGTACTTC.

The chain employs TRBV15 and TRBJ1-5; D is undetermined. Germline assignment: CDR1 LNHNV and CDR2 YYDKDF (reference sequence). This CDR3 has 15 amino acids. The germline V and J ends were trimmed by 0 bases and 1 base, with 7 bases remaining between them. CDR3 coding DNA: TGTGCCACCAGCAGAGATGCGGGGAGCAATCAGCCCCAGCATTTT. Translating gives CATSRDAGSNQPQHF. Full variable domain (missing parts from reference TRBV15 and TRBJ1-5): DAMVIQNPRYQVTQFGKPVTLSCSQTLNHNVMYWYQQKSSQAPKLLFHYYDKDFNNEADTPDNFQSRRPNTSFCFLDIRSPGLGDTAMYLCATSRDAGSNQPQHFGDGTRLSIL.

The table lists this clone with a few counts. The chain is built from TRBV5-4 and TRBJ2-7; TRBD2 aligns across 9 bases. Trimming took 8 bases from V and 6 from J; bases not matched to a gene: 9. This CDR3 spans 13 amino acids. Germline loops: CDR1 SGHNT, CDR2 YYREEE (reference sequence). Here the CDR3 reads CASQRGAQSEQYF. The CDR3 bases are TGTGCCAGTCAGCGGGGGGCCCAAAGCGAGCAGTACTTC.

This sequence joins TRBV19 and TRBJ2-1; 9 bases agree with TRBD1. The CDR3 loop spans 14 amino acids. After removal of 7 bases from V and 3 bases from J, the junction contained 4 bases not matched to a gene. Per germline, CDR1 LNHDA and CDR2 SQIVND (reference sequence). The CDR3 loop reads CASTGQGYYNEQFF. The CDR3 bases are TGTGCCAGTACGGGACAGGGATACTACAATGAGCAGTTCTTC.

The chain's CDR3 is CASSSSRGAFGEAFF. In nucleotides, the CDR3 is TGTGCCAGCAGTTCCTCTAGGGGCGCTTTTGGCGAAGCTTTCTTT. The chain recombines TRBV7-2 with TRBJ1-1, with a tentative D call TRBD1 (5 bases). The germline V and J ends were trimmed by 6 bases and 8 bases, with 22 bases remaining between them. The CDR3 sequence is 15 residues long. CDR1 and CDR2 (germline): SGHTA, FQGNSA.

The chain employs TRBV5-1 and TRBJ1-2; 7 nucleotides line up with TRBD1. V shed 4 bases, J shed 8 bases, and the junction held 17 bases outside the gene matches. CDR1 and CDR2 (germline): SGHRS, YFSETQ. The CDR3 runs 16 residues. The CDR3 reads CASSPGTAALLGGYTF. As DNA, the CDR3 is TGCGCCAGCAGCCCCGGGACAGCCGCGTTATTGGGCGGCTACACCTTC.

V gene TRBV18 combines with J gene TRBJ2-1; the match to TRBD2 covers 8 bases. After removal of 1 base from V and 6 bases from J, the junction contained 8 bases not matched to a gene. CDR3 length: 16 amino acids. Looked up from germline, CDR1 is KGHSH and CDR2 is LQKENI. CDR3 DNA sequence: TGTGCCAGCTCACCACAGGAACTAGCGGCTGGCAATGAGCAGTTCTTC. Protein sequence: CASSPQELAAGNEQFF.

A word on this clone: This same CDR3 is encoded by further DNA sequences in the sample. J is TRBJ1-5 and V is TRBV18; 8 bases align to TRBD1. The CDR3 runs to 14 residues. Germline CDR1 KGHSH, CDR2 LQKENI. Trimming cost V 3 bases and J 7 bases; bases outside gene matches: 5. The CDR3 reads CASSPGQGRQPQHF. The CDR3 DNA sequence: TGTGCCAGCTCACCCGGACAGGGCAGACAGCCCCAGCATTTT. Combining the CDR3 with reference TRBV18 and TRBJ1-5 gives the whole variable domain NAGVMQNPRHLVRRRGQEARLRCSPMKGHSHVYWYRQLPEEGLKFMVYLQKENIIDESGMPKERFSAEFPKEGPSILRIQQVVRGDSAAYFCASSPGQGRQPQHFGDGTRLSIL.

This clone is a singleton in its sample. The V and J genes are TRBV6-5 and TRBJ2-1, with 7 bases fitting TRBD1. The V segment lost 2 bases and the J segment 0 bases; nucleotides outside the gene matches: 1. The CDR3 runs 15 residues. Germline loops: CDR1 MNHEY, CDR2 SVGAGI. In DNA form, the CDR3 reads TGTGCCAGCAGTTACGGGACAGCCTCCTACAATGAGCAGTTCTTC. It codes for CASSYGTASYNEQFF.

This clone was recorded only once. V and J are TRBV27 and TRBJ2-5, with D tentatively TRBD1 (5 bases). Trimming removed 2 bases from V and 4 bases from J, with 11 bases in between. The CDR3 totals 14 residues. Germline CDR1 is MNHEY and CDR2 is SMNVEV (reference sequence). The CDR3: CASSLDMGRETQYF. The CDR3 DNA reads as TGTGCCAGCAGTTTAGACATGGGGCGAGAGACCCAGTACTTC.

The rearrangement joins TRBV5-6 to TRBJ1-1; 7 bases align to TRBD1. V was pared by 2 bases and J by 0 bases, with 10 bases of the junction left unmatched. The CDR3 consists of 17 residues. Germline V lookup: CDR1 SGHDT, CDR2 YYEEEE. The CDR3 region is CASSLLTGQFMNTEAFF. The CDR3 bases are TGTGCCAGCAGCTTATTGACAGGGCAATTCATGAACACTGAAGCTTTCTTT.

The genes are TRBV24-1 and TRBJ1-1; tentatively, D is TRBD1 (5 bases). V was cut by 9 bases and J by 6 bases, with 10 bases left in between. Germline V gives CDR1 KGHDR, CDR2 SFDVKD. The CDR3 totals 11 residues. CDR3: CATPDSSEAFF. As DNA, the CDR3 is TGTGCCACCCCCGACAGCTCTGAAGCTTTCTTT.

The DNA for the CDR3 is TGTGCCTGGAATCCGACCGACAGTCTGCGCAATCAGCCCCAGCATTTT. As protein: CAWNPTDSLRNQPQHF. The chain employs TRBV30 and TRBJ1-5; tentatively, D is TRBD1 (5 bases). The germline V and J ends were trimmed by 4 bases and 2 bases, with 18 bases remaining between them. This CDR3 is 16 amino acids long. Per germline, CDR1 GTSNPN and CDR2 SVGIG (reference sequence).

The gene calls are TRBV3-1 (or the pseudogene TRBV3-2) and TRBJ2-2; D not certain. The germline V gene has CDR1 LGHDT and CDR2 YNNKEL (reference sequence). Trimming left V 4 bases short and J 7 bases short, with 16 bases between. The CDR3 totals 15 residues. The CDR3 loop reads CASSPNMAVHGELFF. CDR3 bases: TGTGCCAGCAGCCCCAATATGGCGGTACACGGGGAGCTGTTTTTT.

This clone was seen only a few times. This chain links TRBV19 with TRBJ2-7; 9 bases agree with TRBD1. CDR3 size: 12 residues. From germline, CDR1 is LNHDA and CDR2 SQIVND (reference sequence). V lost 3 bases, J lost 6 bases, and 0 bases stayed unmatched. The CDR3 spells CASSMGQGEQYF. In DNA, the CDR3 is TGTGCCAGTAGTATGGGACAGGGCGAGCAGTACTTC.

V usage is TRBV21-1 and J usage is TRBJ1-5; TRBD1, the D gene given by the table, was not confirmed from the DNA. TRBV21-1 is a pseudogene locus. This CDR3 has 14 residues. CDR3 in amino acids: CASSALTGSSPQHF. Here the CDR3 DNA reads TGTGCCAGCAGCGCCTTGACAGGTTCATCGCCCCAGCATTTT.

CDR3 region: CASSPKTGDNSPLHF. The CDR3 DNA follows: TGTGCCAGCAGCCCGAAGACAGGGGATAATTCACCCCTCCACTTT. The rearrangement links TRBV7-2 to TRBJ1-6; 8 bases are a match to TRBD1. Germline loops: CDR1 SGHTA, CDR2 FQGNSA. This CDR3 contains 15 residues. J was trimmed by 5 bases and V by 5 bases; bases with no gene match: 5.

The J gene is TRBJ1-2, the V gene TRBV3-1 (or the pseudogene TRBV3-2); maybe TRBD1 (6 bases). The CDR3 spans 14 residues. Trimming left V 0 bases short and J 6 bases short, with 11 bases between. Germline lookup yields CDR1 LGHDT and CDR2 YNNKEL (reference sequence). CDR3 protein: CASSQEIQGNGYTF. As DNA, the CDR3 is TGTGCCAGCAGCCAAGAGATCCAGGGGAATGGCTACACCTTC.

V usage is TRBV4-3 and J usage is TRBJ1-2; unclear D gene. The CDR3 is 15 amino acids. Trimming took 0 bases from V and 1 from J, leaving 9 bases between them. Germline CDR1 LGHNA, CDR2 YSLEER. The CDR3 loop reads CASSQDSWNNYGYTF. Written as DNA, the CDR3 is TGCGCCAGCAGCCAAGATAGCTGGAATAACTATGGCTACACCTTC.

This clone was observed a single time. The rearrangement links TRBV7-2 to TRBJ1-2, with 9 positions matching TRBD1. The J segment lost 0 bases and the V segment lost 5 bases, leaving 10 bases of the junction unmatched. The CDR3 loop spans 17 amino acids. Germline lookup yields CDR1 SGHTA and CDR2 FQGNSA. The CDR3 coding sequence is TGTGCCAGCAGCCTCGCGGGACAGGGAATTTCTAACTATGGCTACACCTTC. The encoded protein is CASSLAGQGISNYGYTF.

The chain recombines TRBV10-3 with TRBJ2-1; 8 nucleotides line up with TRBD2. V trimming: 7 bases; J trimming: 8 bases; junction bases outside the gene matches: 10. The CDR3 runs to 14 residues. Germline CDR1 reads ENHRY; CDR2 reads SYGVKD. DNA for the CDR3: TGTGCCATCAAGCGGGGGCGGGATCTCGATGAGCAGTTCTTC. Its protein is CAIKRGRDLDEQFF.

This clone was counted once. The chain recombines TRBV3-1 (or the pseudogene TRBV3-2) with TRBJ2-1, with a possible D match to TRBD2 (5 bases). The CDR3 runs 15 residues. Germline V CDR1 and CDR2: LGHDT, YNNKEL (reference sequence). The V gene lost 0 bases and the J gene lost 5 bases, with 11 bases spanning the gap. For the CDR3, the DNA is TGTGCCAGCAGCCAAGAAGGAGGCTTTAACAATGAGCAGTTCTTC. Protein: CASSQEGGFNNEQFF.

The chain employs TRBV29-1 and TRBJ1-1; D ambiguous. V dropped 0 bases and J dropped 3 bases, with 14 bases sitting between them. Germline CDR1 SQVTM, CDR2 ANQGSEA. The CDR3 has 15 amino acids. The CDR3 spells CSVEDLPRVDTEAFF. The CDR3, as DNA: TGCAGCGTTGAAGATCTTCCTCGGGTGGACACTGAAGCTTTCTTT. Using reference TRBV29-1 and TRBJ1-1 for the parts outside the CDR3, the full variable domain is SAVISQKPSRDICQRGTSLTIQCQVDSQVTMMFWYRQQPGQSLTLIATANQGSEATYESGFVIDKFPISRPNLTFSTLTVSNMSPEDSSIYLCSVEDLPRVDTEAFFGQGTRLTVV.

On this clone: Other DNA sequences in this specimen translate into the identical CDR3. V and J are TRBV27 and TRBJ1-3; TRBD1 is a possible D gene (6 bases). V was cut by 5 bases and J by 0 bases, with 8 bases left in between. The V gene's germline CDR1 is MNHEY and CDR2 SMNVEV (reference sequence). CDR3 length equals 14 residues. The CDR3 nucleotides read TGTGCCAGCAGTCCAGGGGACTCTGGAAACACCATATATTTT. It codes for CASSPGDSGNTIYF.

This chain links TRBV4-2 with TRBJ2-3, with TRBD2 matching over 11 bases. The V gene's germline CDR1 is LGHNA and CDR2 YNFKEQ. This CDR3 is built from 18 residues. J lost 6 bases, V lost 0 bases, and 11 bases had no gene match. The CDR3 spells CASSQEILAGGRADTQYF. Here the CDR3 DNA reads TGTGCCAGCAGCCAAGAGATCCTAGCGGGGGGCCGTGCGGATACGCAGTATTTT.

The V gene is TRBV11-3, the J gene TRBJ1-3; D gene uncertain. CDR3 length equals 13 residues. V gave up 4 bases and J gave up 0 bases, with 4 bases separating them. Germline CDR1 SGHNT, CDR2 YENEEA. The DNA for the CDR3 is TGTGCCAGCAGCTCTATCTCTGGAAACACCATATATTTT. Translation: CASSSISGNTIYF.

The chain has TRBV30 and TRBJ1-6; D perhaps matches TRBD1 (6 bases). The germline V and J ends were trimmed by 2 bases and 7 bases, with 9 bases remaining between them. The CDR3 runs 13 residues. The germline gives CDR1 GTSNPN, CDR2 SVGIG (reference sequence). The chain's CDR3 is CAWSTQGNSPLHF. For the CDR3, the DNA is TGTGCCTGGAGTACCCAGGGGAATTCACCCCTCCACTTT.

This chain joins TRBV7-2 and TRBJ1-4; 7 bases match TRBD1. Germline values: CDR1 SGHTA, CDR2 FQGNSA. The V gene end was trimmed by 1 base and the J gene end by 10 bases; junction bases not matched to a gene: 18. This CDR3 spans 18 amino acids. The CDR3 is CASSLGGDSRSTFGKLFF. CDR3 in DNA: TGTGCCAGCAGCTTAGGGGGGGACAGCCGATCCACTTTTGGAAAACTGTTTTTT.

The chain carries TRBV3-1 (or the pseudogene TRBV3-2) and TRBJ1-2; TRBD1 agrees at 9 bases. The CDR3 loop spans 12 amino acids. Germline V lookup: CDR1 LGHDT, CDR2 YNNKEL (reference sequence). Trimming at V came to 6 bases and at J to 5 bases, leaving 1 base not matched to a gene. The chain's CDR3 is CASSGQGYGYTF. CDR3 in DNA: TGTGCCAGCAGTGGACAGGGGTATGGCTACACCTTC.

The V and J genes are TRBV11-3 and TRBJ2-2; 10 bases are a match to TRBD2. V lost 2 bases and J lost 3; bases outside the gene matches: 3. The CDR3 totals 16 residues. In germline, CDR1 is SGHNT, CDR2 YENEEA. The CDR3 here is CASSLLAGADTGELFF. Here the CDR3 DNA reads TGTGCCAGCAGCTTACTAGCGGGGGCGGACACCGGGGAGCTGTTTTTT.